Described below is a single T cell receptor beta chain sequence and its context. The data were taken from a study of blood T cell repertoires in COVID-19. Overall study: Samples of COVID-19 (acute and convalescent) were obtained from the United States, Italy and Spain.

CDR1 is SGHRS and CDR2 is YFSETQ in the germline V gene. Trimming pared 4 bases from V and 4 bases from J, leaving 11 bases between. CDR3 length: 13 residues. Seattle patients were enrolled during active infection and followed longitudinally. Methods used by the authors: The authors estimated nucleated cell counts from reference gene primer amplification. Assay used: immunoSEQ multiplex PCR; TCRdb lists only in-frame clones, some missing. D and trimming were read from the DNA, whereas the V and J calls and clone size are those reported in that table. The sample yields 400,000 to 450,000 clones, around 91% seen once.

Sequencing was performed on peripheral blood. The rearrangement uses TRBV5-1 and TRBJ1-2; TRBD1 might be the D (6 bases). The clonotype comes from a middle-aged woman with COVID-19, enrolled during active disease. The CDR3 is CASSRDRSYGYTF. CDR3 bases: TGCGCCAGCAGCCGAGACAGGAGCTATGGCTACACCTTC. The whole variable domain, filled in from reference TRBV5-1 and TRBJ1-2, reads KAGVTQTPRYLIKTRGQQVTLSCSPISGHRSVSWYQQTPGQGLQFLFEYFSETQRNKGNFPGRFSGRQFSNSRSEMNVSTLELGDSALYLCASSRDRSYGYTFGSGTRLTVV.